This TCR beta chain was obtained from a study of long-term antiretroviral therapy in people with HIV. Remarks on this clone: The antigen is undetermined.

The J segment lost 8 bases and the V segment lost 4 bases, leaving 7 bases of the junction unmatched. Germline V gene data show CDR1 as KGHSH and CDR2 as LQKENI. The CDR3 is made up of 13 amino acids. Study findings and constraints: Clones expanded before ART dominated the repertoire at all time points.

Prior to DNA extraction, the samples held about 0.95-11 million cryopreserved PBMC. Survey-level resolution applied to immunoSEQ assay v3.0. About 35,000-55,000 T-cell genomes per sample were the sequencing target. TCRdb's copy holds only in-frame clones and misses some; the assay was immunoSEQ multiplex PCR. The sample lists 20,000 to 30,000 clones, 81% occurring once. This receptor was identified in a woman aged 18-35 years with HIV. The source was unsorted PBMCs, collected at the start of antiretroviral therapy, before treatment. The J gene is TRBJ1-2, the V gene TRBV18, with TRBD1 matching 7 bases. Here the CDR3 DNA reads TGTGCCAGCTCACAAGACAGGGTAAACGGCTACACCTTC. It specifies CASSQDRVNGYTF.